The clone carrying this T cell receptor beta chain showed up just a few times. Its antigen is still unknown. The data originate from a study of CD8 T cells in ankylosing spondylitis. TCRdb re-called the 5' RACE reads with MiXCR, one entry per CDR3 protein. Of hundreds of thousands of distinct CDR3 sequences listed, roughly 13% are singletons. V lost 4 bases and J lost 0; bases outside the gene matches: 7. The CDR3 totals 17 residues. Germline CDR1 reads SGHDT; CDR2 reads YYEEEE. Overall study findings and caveats: Significantly higher representation of disease-linked clones was reported for matched ankylosing spondylitis synovial fluid. Characteristic, it appeared, of ankylosing spondylitis blood was a TCR beta motif of eight or nine highly homologous variants.

Sequenced: blood, either unsorted or a sorted T cell fraction (not recorded which). V is TRBV5-6 and J is TRBJ2-1; 10 nucleotides align to TRBD2. The clonotype comes from a male donor with ankylosing spondylitis. The CDR3: CASSRRLAGLSYNEQFF. In DNA, the CDR3 is TGTGCCAGCAGCAGGAGACTAGCGGGCCTCTCCTACAATGAGCAGTTCTTC.